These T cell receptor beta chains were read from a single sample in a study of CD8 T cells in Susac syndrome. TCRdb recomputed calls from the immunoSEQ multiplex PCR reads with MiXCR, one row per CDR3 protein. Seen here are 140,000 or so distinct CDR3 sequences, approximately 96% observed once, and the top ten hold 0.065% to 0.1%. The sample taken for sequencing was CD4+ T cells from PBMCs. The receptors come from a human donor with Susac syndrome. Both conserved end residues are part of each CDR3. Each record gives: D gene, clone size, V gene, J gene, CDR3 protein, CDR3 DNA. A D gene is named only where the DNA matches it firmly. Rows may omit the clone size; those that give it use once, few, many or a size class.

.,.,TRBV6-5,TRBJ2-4,CASTERTGTKNIQYF,TGTGCCAGCACCGAAAGGACGGGGACCAAAAACATTCAGTACTTC
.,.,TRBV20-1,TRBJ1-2,CSARSTGPRGAYGYTF,TGCAGTGCTAGATCTACGGGCCCCCGCGGAGCCTATGGCTACACCTTC
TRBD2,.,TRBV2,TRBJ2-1,CASTRTSGGADEQFF,TGTGCCAGCACCCGGACTAGCGGGGGGGCCGATGAGCAGTTCTTC
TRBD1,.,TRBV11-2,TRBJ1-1,CASSKGQGGTEAFF,TGTGCCAGCAGCAAGGGACAGGGGGGCACTGAAGCTTTCTTT
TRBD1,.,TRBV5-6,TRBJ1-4,CASSLGQGGFEKLFF,TGTGCCAGCAGCTTGGGACAGGGTGGATTCGAAAAACTGTTTTTT
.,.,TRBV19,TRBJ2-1,CASTDRGEQFF,TGTGCCAGTACCGATAGGGGTGAGCAGTTCTTC
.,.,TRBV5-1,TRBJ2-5,CASSLLGTAIGGAREQETQYF,TGCGCCAGCAGCCTCTTGGGGACCGCCATTGGGGGGGCGAGGGAACAAGAGACCCAGTACTTC
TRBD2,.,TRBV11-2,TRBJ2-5,CASSSLAGGGRETQYF,TGTGCCAGCAGCTCCTTAGCGGGGGGCGGTCGAGAGACCCAGTACTTC
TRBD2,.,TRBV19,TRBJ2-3,CASIARGEGTDTQYF,TGTGCCAGTATCGCCCGGGGGGAAGGCACAGATACGCAGTATTTT
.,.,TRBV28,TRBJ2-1,CASSFKNYNEQFF,TGTGCCAGCAGTTTTAAGAATTACAATGAGCAGTTCTTC
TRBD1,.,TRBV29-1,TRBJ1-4,CSVEATGTGSEKLFF,TGCAGCGTTGAAGCAACCGGGACAGGGAGTGAAAAACTGTTTTTT
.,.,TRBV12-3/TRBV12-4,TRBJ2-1,CASSQEGVVYNEQFF,TGTGCCAGCAGCCAGGAGGGCGTCGTGTACAATGAGCAGTTCTTC
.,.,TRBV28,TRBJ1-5,CASSPPGVIGNQPQHF,TGTGCCAGCAGTCCCCCAGGGGTTATCGGCAATCAGCCCCAGCATTTT
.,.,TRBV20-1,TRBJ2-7,CSVPQGGLAGEQYF,TGCAGTGTGCCCCAGGGGGGGTTAGCTGGAGAGCAGTACTTC
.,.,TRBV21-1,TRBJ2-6,CASSSCPVDAGGANVLTF,TGTGCCAGCAGCTCGTGCCCGGTGGACGCAGGTGGGGCCAACGTCCTGACTTTC
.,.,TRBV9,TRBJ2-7,CASSKRQAAYEQYF,TGTGCCAGCAGCAAGCGACAGGCCGCCTACGAGCAGTACTTC
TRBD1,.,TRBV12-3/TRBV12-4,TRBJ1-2,CASRPRTQGATGGYTF,TGTGCCAGCAGGCCCCGAACACAGGGGGCGACAGGTGGCTACACCTTC
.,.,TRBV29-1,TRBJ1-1,CSVVPRQENTEAFF,TGCAGCGTTGTCCCAAGACAGGAGAACACTGAAGCTTTCTTT
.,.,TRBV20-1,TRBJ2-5,CSVEIARMAQYF,TGCAGTGTTGAGATTGCAAGGATGGCCCAGTACTTC
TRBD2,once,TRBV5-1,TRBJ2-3,CASSKGSTSGGPDTQYF,TGCGCCAGCAGCAAGGGTTCCACTAGCGGGGGGCCCGATACGCAGTATTTT
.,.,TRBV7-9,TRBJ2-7,CASSLEGRGVQYF,TGTGCCAGCAGTTTAGAAGGGAGAGGAGTCCAGTACTTC
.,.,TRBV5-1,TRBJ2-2,CASSKPTGNTGELFF,TGCGCCAGCAGCAAGCCGACAGGGAACACCGGGGAGCTGTTTTTT
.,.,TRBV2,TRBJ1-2,CASAEGTGGFGYTF,TGTGCCAGCGCAGAGGGCACCGGGGGATTCGGCTACACCTTC
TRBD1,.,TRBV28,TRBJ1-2,CASSSDRAHGYTF,TGTGCCAGCAGTTCTGACAGGGCTCATGGCTACACCTTC
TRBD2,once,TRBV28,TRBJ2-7,CALGTSGDYEQYF,TGTGCCCTAGGGACTAGCGGGGACTACGAGCAGTACTTC
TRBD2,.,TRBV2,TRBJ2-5,CASTGSGRIRAQETQYF,TGTGCCAGCACAGGCAGCGGGAGAATTCGGGCCCAAGAGACCCAGTACTTC
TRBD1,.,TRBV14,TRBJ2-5,CASSQVGQGPRETQYF,TGTGCCAGCAGCCAAGTGGGACAGGGTCCTCGAGAGACCCAGTACTTC
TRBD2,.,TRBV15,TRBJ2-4,CATSTRQSGGDIQYF,TGTGCCACCAGCACCAGACAGTCGGGGGGGGACATTCAGTACTTC
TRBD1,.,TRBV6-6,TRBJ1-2,CASSLNSGGGYTF,TGTGCCAGCAGCTTGAATTCAGGGGGGGGCTACACCTTC
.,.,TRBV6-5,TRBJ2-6,CASSYWGESSGANVLTF,TGTGCCAGCAGTTACTGGGGGGAATCGTCTGGGGCCAACGTCCTGACTTTC
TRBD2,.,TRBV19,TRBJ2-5,CASSMTSGGPLGQETQYF,TGTGCCAGTAGTATGACTAGCGGGGGCCCGCTAGGCCAAGAGACCCAGTACTTC
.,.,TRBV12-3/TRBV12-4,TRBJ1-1,CASSPVLGGQLGAFF,TGTGCCAGCAGCCCAGTTCTCGGAGGGCAGCTTGGAGCTTTCTTT
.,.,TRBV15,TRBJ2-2,CATSPGDSITGELFF,TGTGCCACCAGCCCTGGCGACTCGATCACCGGGGAGCTGTTTTTT
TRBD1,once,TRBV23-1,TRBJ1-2,CASSRIPTGAVYGYTF,TGCGCCAGCAGTCGGATCCCGACAGGGGCGGTCTATGGCTACACCTTC
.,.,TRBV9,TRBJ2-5,CASSVSLVGEETQYF,TGTGCCAGCAGCGTATCTCTAGTAGGGGAAGAGACCCAGTACTTC
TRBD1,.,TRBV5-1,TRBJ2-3,CASSTRSGGVDTQYF,TGCGCCAGCAGCACCAGGTCAGGGGGTGTAGATACGCAGTATTTT
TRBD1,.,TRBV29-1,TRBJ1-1,CSVGDRGMRRTEAFF,TGCAGCGTTGGTGACAGGGGGATGCGTCGCACTGAAGCTTTCTTT
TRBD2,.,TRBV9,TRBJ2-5,CASSVGLAGTETQYF,TGTGCCAGCAGCGTAGGCCTAGCGGGGACAGAGACCCAGTACTTC
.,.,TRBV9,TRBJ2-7,CASSEGPSTYEQYF,TGTGCCAGCAGCGAGGGACCGTCTACCTACGAGCAGTACTTC
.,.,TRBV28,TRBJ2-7,CASSWGNLYEQYF,TGTGCCAGCAGTTGGGGAAACCTCTACGAGCAGTACTTC
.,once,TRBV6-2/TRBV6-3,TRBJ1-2,CASSYRGDNYGYTF,TGTGCCAGCAGTTACAGGGGAGATAACTATGGCTACACCTTC
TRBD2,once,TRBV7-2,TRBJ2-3,CASSFASGRTADTQYF,TGTGCCAGCAGCTTCGCTAGCGGGAGGACGGCAGATACGCAGTATTTT
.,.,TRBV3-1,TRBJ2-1,CASSQDLLYNEQFF,TGTGCCAGCAGCCAAGATTTGTTATACAATGAGCAGTTCTTC
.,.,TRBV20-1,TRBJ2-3,CSARDRVVSTDTQYF,TGCAGTGCTAGAGACCGAGTTGTCAGCACAGATACGCAGTATTTT
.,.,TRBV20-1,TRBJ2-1,CSATRLNNEQFF,TGCAGTGCTACCCGACTAAACAATGAGCAGTTCTTC
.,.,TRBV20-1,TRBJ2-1,CSAPGPLSSYNEQFF,TGCAGTGCACCGGGACCCTTGAGCTCCTACAATGAGCAGTTCTTC
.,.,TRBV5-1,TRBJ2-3,CASSLAGAVLDTQYF,TGCGCCAGCAGCTTGGCGGGAGCGGTGCTAGATACGCAGTATTTT
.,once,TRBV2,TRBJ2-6,CASKEWVRANVLTF,TGTGCCAGCAAGGAATGGGTGCGGGCCAACGTCCTGACTTTC
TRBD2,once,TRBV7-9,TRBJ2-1,CASSQGLADYNEQFF,TGTGCCAGCAGCCAGGGACTAGCGGACTACAATGAGCAGTTCTTC
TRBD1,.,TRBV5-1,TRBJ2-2,CASHRDRGPGELFF,TGCGCCAGCCACCGGGACAGGGGGCCCGGGGAGCTGTTTTTT
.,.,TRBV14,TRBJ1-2,CASSQGIYGYTF,TGTGCCAGCAGCCAAGGGATCTATGGCTACACCTTC
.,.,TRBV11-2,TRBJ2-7,CASSPLGQREQYF,TGTGCCAGCAGCCCTTTAGGTCAGCGCGAGCAGTACTTC
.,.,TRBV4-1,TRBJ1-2,CASSQDPAVSTNYGYTF,TGCGCCAGCAGCCAAGATCCGGCAGTCAGTACTAACTATGGCTACACCTTC